This T cell receptor beta chain came from a study of blood T cells in healthy people across ages. This clonotype occurred a few times. Primed by a sample-barcoded 5' primer and a J-beta primer mix, a second PCR proceeded for roughly 7 to 11 cycles. TCRdb reprocessed the 5' RACE reads with MiXCR, giving one entry per CDR3 protein. The sample includes approximately 800,000 distinct CDR3 sequences, about 55% of them seen just once. CDR3 length: 17 residues. Germline assignment: CDR1 SQVTM and CDR2 ANQGSEA. V shed 6 bases and J shed 2 bases, with 26 bases lying between them. The rearrangement joins TRBV29-1 to TRBJ2-7; D is perhaps TRBD1 or TRBD2 (6 bases each). The receptor was derived from an elderly man in good health. Sequenced sample: blood. The CDR3 nucleotides read TGCAGCGTCCACATTAGGGGGGCGGCCCGCCAACCCTACGAGCAGTACTTC. Translated, it gives CSVHIRGAARQPYEQYF.